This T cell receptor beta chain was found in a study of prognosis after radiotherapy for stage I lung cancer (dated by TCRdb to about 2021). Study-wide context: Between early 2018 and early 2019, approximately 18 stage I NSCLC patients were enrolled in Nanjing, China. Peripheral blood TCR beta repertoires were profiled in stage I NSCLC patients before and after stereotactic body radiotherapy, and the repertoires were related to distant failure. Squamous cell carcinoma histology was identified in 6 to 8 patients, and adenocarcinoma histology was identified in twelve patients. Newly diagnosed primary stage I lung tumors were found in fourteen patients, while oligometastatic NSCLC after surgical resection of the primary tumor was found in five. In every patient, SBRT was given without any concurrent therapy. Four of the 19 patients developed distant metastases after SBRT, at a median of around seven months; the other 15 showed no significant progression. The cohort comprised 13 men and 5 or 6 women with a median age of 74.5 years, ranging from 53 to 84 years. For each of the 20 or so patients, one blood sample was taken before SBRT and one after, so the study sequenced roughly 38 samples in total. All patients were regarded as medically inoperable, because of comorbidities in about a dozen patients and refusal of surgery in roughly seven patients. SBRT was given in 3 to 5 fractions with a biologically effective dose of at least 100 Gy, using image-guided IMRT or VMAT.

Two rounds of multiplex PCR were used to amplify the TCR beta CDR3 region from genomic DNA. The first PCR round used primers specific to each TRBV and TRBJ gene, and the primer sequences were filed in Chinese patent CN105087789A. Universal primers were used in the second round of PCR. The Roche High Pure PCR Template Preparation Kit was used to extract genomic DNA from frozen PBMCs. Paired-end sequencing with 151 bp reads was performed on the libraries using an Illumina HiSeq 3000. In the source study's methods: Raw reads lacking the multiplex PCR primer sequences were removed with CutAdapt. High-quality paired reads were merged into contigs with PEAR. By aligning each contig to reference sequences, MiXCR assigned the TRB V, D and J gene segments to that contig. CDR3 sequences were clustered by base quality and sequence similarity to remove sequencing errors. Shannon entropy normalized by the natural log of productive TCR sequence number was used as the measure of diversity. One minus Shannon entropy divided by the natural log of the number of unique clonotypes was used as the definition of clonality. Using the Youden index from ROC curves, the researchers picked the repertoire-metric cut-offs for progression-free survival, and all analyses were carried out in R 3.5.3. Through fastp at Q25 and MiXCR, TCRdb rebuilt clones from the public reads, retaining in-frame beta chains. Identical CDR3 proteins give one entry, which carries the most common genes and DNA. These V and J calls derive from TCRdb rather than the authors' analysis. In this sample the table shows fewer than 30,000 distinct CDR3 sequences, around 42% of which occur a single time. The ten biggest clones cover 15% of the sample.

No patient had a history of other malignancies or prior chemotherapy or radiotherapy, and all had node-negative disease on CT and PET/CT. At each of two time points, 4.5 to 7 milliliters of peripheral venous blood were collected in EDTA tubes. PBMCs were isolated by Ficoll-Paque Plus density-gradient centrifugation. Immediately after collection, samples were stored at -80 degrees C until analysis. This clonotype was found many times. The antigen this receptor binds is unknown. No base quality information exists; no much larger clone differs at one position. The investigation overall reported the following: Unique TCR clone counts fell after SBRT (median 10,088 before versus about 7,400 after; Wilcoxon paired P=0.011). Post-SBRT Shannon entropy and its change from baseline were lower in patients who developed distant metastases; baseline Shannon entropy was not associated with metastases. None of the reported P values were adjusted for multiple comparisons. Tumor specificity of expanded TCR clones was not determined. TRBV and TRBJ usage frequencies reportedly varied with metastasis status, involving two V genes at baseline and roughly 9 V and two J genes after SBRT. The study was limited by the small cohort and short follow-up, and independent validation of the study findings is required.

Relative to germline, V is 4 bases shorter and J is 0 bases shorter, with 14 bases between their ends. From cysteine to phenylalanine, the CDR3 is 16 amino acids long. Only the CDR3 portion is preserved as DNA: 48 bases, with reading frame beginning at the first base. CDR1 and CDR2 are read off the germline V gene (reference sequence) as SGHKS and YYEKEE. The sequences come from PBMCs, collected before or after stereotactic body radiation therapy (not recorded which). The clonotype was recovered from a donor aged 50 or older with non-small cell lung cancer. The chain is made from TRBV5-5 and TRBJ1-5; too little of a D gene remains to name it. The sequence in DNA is TGTGCCAGCAGCGTCTCCCTACGGACTAGCAATCAGCCCCAGCATTTT. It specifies CASSVSLRTSNQPQHF.